This note documents a single TCR beta chain sequence. Its cognate antigen has yet to be identified. The input lacks base qualities; no much larger clone sits a single base away. The sample belongs to a study of blood T cell repertoires in COVID-19 (dated by TCRdb to about 2020). In terms of the full investigation: Samples covering the acute and convalescent phases of COVID-19 were provided by collaborators in the United States, Italy and Spain. The material from the prospective study consisted of cDNA or gDNA derived from T cells, B-cell-depleted T cells, or PBMCs. Subjects who had been exposed to COVID-19, were actively infected with it, or had recovered from it provided the deeply sampled blood TCRbeta repertoires that made up the dataset. The repertoires were made available in a free public database intended to serve as a resource for research on the immune response to SARS-CoV-2. Samples came from the ongoing ImmuneRACE study (first 160 participants) plus 1,254 subjects from 6 global collaborators. Nearly every sample came with metadata listing a de-identified subject ID, COVID-19 status, age in years and sex. Where available, HLA class I and class II types were obtained from metadata supplied by the sample provider rather than from assay-based typing. General conclusions and limits of the study: Clinical and demographic metadata were provided uncurated, with the amount varying by source and participant.

The immunoSEQ Assay, a bias-controlled multiplex PCR, was used to amplify TCRbeta CDR3 regions from genomic DNA. The paper's data handling went like this. The number of nucleated cells in each sample was estimated by amplification of reference gene primers within the assay. Sequence reads were collapsed and filtered to measure the absolute abundance of every unique TCRbeta CDR3 rearrangement. For each sample, productive Simpson clonality was calculated as the square root of Simpson's diversity index over productive rearrangements. TCRdb mirrors the immuneACCESS table, restricted to in-frame sequences. Some clones are absent from its copies; in checked studies, under half trace to an unresolved V gene, and the reason for the others is unknown. That table supplies the V and J calls and clone size; D and trimming were determined from the DNA. A total of 130,000 or so clones appear in this sample, 88% of them only once. The biggest ten clones account for approximately 2% of the sample.

The cysteine opens and the phenylalanine closes a CDR3 of 15 amino acids. Left in the record is the CDR3 DNA by itself, 45 bases read in frame from the first base. V is trimmed back by 5 bases and J by 2 bases, and the junction contains 7 bases that no gene match accounts for. As encoded in the germline V gene, CDR1 is SGHRS while CDR2 is YFSETQ. Collaborating institutions collected whole blood in K2EDTA tubes following their own protocols. For TCRbeta analysis, collaborators shipped samples in one of three forms: frozen whole blood, isolated PBMCs, or DNA extracted from either of those sample types.

This TCR was sampled from a man in his 70s with active COVID-19. Recombination connected TRBV5-1 to TRBJ2-3; the junction holds 8 bases that match TRBD2. The sample consisted of peripheral blood. The DNA sequence is given as TGCGCCAGCAGTCCTGCGGGAGGCACCACAGATACGCAGTATTTT. Translated, this is CASSPAGGTTDTQYF.